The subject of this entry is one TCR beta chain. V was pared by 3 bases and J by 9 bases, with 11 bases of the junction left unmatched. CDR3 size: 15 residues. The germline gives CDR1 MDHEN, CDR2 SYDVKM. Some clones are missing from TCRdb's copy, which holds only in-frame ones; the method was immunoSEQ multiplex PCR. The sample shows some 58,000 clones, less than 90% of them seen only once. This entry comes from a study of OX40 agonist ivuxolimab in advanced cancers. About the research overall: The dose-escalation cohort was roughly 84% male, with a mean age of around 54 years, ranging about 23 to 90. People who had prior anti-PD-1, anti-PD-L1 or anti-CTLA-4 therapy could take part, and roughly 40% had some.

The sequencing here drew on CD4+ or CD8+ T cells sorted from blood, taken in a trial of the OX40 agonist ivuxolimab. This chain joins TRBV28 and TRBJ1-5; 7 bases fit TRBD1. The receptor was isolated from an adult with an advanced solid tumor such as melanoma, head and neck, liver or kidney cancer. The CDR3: CASSFSRQGVRPQHF. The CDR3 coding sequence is TGTGCCAGCAGTTTTTCCCGACAGGGAGTGAGGCCCCAGCATTTT. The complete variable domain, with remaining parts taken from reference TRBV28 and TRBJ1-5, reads DVKVTQSSRYLVKRTGEKVFLECVQDMDHENMFWYRQDPGLGLRLIYFSYDVKMKEKGDIPEGYSVSREKKERFSLILESASTNQTSMYLCASSFSRQGVRPQHFGDGTRLSIL.